This T cell receptor (beta chain) appears in the sequencing data of a study of control samples from healthy donors and cancer patients. Germline V gene sequence: CDR1 SGHRS, CDR2 YFSETQ. V trimming: 4 bases; J trimming: 2 bases; junction bases outside the gene matches: 5. This CDR3 is 15 amino acids long. The data were produced by immunoSEQ multiplex PCR, yet TCRdb's version contains in-frame clones alone and is incomplete. The sample includes about 94,000 clones, about nine tenths seen only once; the top ten take over 3%. The chain joins TRBV5-1 to TRBJ2-2; TRBD1 aligns across 7 bases. This receptor was identified in a woman aged 18-29 years in good health. Specimen: blood. The CDR3 loop is CASSMGTANTGELFF. CDR3 nucleotide sequence: TGCGCCAGCAGCATGGGGACAGCCAACACCGGGGAGCTGTTTTTT.